The present entry profiles one T cell receptor beta chain with its context. The sample carries other DNA sequences with the same CDR3. The CDR3 loop spans 15 amino acids. Trimming cost V 1 base and J 1 base; bases outside gene matches: 1. Germline CDR1 and CDR2: LGHNA and YNFKEQ. In the original analysis: Estimation of nucleated cell counts was performed using reference gene primer amplification. The table came from immunoSEQ multiplex PCR; TCRdb's copy has only in-frame clones and leaves some out. The V and J calls and the clone size are those of that table, but D and trimming were determined from the DNA. Here the sample spans about 73,000 clones, approximately 84% being singletons. This record comes from a study of blood T cell repertoires in COVID-19. Across the whole study: The United States, Italy and Spain were the sources of the acute and convalescent COVID-19 samples. In each case, the material was cDNA or gDNA derived from T cells, B-cell-depleted T cells, or PBMCs.

The receptor was derived from a human donor in a cohort sampled during active COVID-19. The sequenced sample was peripheral blood. V usage is TRBV4-2 and J usage is TRBJ1-5; 7 bases fit TRBD1. The CDR3 nucleotides read TGTGCCAGCAGCCAAGTACAGGGGAGCAATCAGCCCCAGCATTTT. As protein: CASSQVQGSNQPQHF.